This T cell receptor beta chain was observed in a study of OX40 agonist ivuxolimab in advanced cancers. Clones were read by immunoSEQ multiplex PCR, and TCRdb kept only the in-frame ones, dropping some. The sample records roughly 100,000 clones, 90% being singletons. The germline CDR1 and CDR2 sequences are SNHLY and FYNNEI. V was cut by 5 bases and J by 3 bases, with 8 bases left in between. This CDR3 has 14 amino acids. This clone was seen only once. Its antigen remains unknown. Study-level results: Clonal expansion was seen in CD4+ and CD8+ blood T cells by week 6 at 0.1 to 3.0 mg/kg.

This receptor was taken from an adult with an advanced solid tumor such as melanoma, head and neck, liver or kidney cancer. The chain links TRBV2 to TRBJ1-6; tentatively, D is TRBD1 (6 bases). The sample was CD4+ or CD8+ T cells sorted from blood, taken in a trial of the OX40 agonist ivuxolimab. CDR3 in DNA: TGTGCCAGCAGTCGGACAGACTATAATTCACCCCTCCACTTT. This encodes CASSRTDYNSPLHF.